Below, one TCR beta chain is given with its context. What it binds is unknown. Germline V gene lookup returns CDR1 SGHAT and CDR2 FQNNGV. CDR3 size: 13 residues. Trimming took 5 bases from V and 6 from J, leaving 10 bases between them. Produced via immunoSEQ multiplex PCR; TCRdb's table is partial and in-frame only. The table shows roughly 49,000 clones, with roughly 80% occurring only once. This specimen comes from a study of T cell responses to AZD1222 COVID-19 vaccine. General observations from the study: White British people made up most donors, females outnumbered males, and clonal diversity was possibly underestimated.

The specimen was peripheral blood, collected on day 0 of AZD1222 vaccination. The sequence was obtained from an adult in good health. J is TRBJ2-2 and V is TRBV11-2; D is uncertain. The CDR3 loop reads CASSEQPAGELFF. The DNA of the CDR3 is TGTGCCAGCAGCGAACAGCCAGCCGGGGAGCTGTTTTTT. Combining the CDR3 with reference TRBV11-2 and TRBJ2-2 gives the whole variable domain EAGVAQSPRYKIIEKRQSVAFWCNPISGHATLYWYQQILGQGPKLLIQFQNNGVVDDSQLPKDRFSAERLKGVDSTLKIQPAKLEDSAVYLCASSEQPAGELFFGEGSRLTVL.